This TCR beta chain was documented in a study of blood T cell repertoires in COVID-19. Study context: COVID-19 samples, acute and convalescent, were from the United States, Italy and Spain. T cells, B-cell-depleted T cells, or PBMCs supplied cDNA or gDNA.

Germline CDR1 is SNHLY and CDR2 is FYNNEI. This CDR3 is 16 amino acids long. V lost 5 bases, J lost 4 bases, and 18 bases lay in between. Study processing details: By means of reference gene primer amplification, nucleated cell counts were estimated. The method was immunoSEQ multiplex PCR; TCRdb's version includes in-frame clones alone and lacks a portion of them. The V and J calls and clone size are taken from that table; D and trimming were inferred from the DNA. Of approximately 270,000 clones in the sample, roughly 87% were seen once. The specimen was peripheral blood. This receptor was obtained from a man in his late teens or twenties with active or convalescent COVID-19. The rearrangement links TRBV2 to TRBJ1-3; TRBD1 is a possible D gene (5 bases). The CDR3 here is CASSFRDLTQGNTIYF. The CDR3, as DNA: TGTGCCAGCAGTTTCAGGGACTTGACGCAAGGAAACACCATATATTTT.